This T cell receptor beta chain is from a study of T cells expressing NK-cell markers. Looked up from germline, CDR1 is KGHDR and CDR2 is SFDVKD. The CDR3 contains 17 residues. TCRdb re-analyzed the 5' RACE reads; it lists each CDR3 protein once, without DNA. This repertoire includes some 500,000 distinct CDR3 sequences. The chain links TRBV24-1 to TRBJ2-2; TCRdb calls TRBD1, which cannot be checked without DNA. This clonotype originated in a woman between 50 and 59 years old in good health. What was sequenced was blood T cells: a sorted CD56 or NKG2C T cell subset, CD4+ or CD8+ T cells, or bulk PBMC T cells (not recorded which). CDR3 region: CATSDWVGTGNAGELFF.